This T cell receptor beta chain comes out of a study of cytomegalovirus exposure and HLA in healthy donors. The study, taken as a whole, reports: CMV serostatus was the only immune exposure information that was available. TCR beta V- and J-gene trimming was later associated with a missense DCLRE1C variant.

PCR was performed using 60 Vbeta and 13 Jbeta primers. Produced via immunoSEQ multiplex PCR; TCRdb's table is partial and in-frame only. The top ten clones hold about 3% of a sample with around 110,000 clones, 9.5% of them seen once. This clone was observed a few times. Its specificity is not known. Germline CDR1 reads SGHTS; CDR2 reads YDEGEE. V shed 4 bases and J 2 bases; nucleotides not matched to a gene: 7. This CDR3 is built from 15 residues. The receptor comes from a man aged 25 to 45 in good health and CMV-seronegative. Sequences were obtained from PBMCs. The chain carries TRBV5-8 and TRBJ2-3; TRBD1 agrees at 7 bases. The CDR3 here is CASSPEQGYTDTQYF. CDR3 sequence (DNA): TGTGCCAGCAGCCCCGAACAGGGGTACACAGATACGCAGTATTTT. The variable domain in full, with the rest retrieved from reference TRBV5-8 and TRBJ2-3, is EAGVTQSPTHLIKTRGQQATLRCSPISGHTSVYWYQQALGLGLQFLLWYDEGEERNRGNFPPRFSGRQFPNYSSELNVNALELEDSALYLCASSPEQGYTDTQYFGPGTRLTVL.